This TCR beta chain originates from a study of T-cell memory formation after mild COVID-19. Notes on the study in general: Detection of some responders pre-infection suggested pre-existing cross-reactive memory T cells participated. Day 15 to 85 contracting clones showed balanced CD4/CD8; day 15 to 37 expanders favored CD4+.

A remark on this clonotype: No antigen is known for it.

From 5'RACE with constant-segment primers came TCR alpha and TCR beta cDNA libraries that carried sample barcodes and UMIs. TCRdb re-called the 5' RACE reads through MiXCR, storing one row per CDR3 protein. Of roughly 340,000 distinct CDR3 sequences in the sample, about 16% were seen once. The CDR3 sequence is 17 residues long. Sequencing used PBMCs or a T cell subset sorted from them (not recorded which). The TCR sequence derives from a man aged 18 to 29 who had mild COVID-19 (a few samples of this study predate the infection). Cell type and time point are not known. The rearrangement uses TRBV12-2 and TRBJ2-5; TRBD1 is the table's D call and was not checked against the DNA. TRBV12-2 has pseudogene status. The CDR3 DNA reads TGTGCAAGTCGCTTAGGCGCTAGCGGGGGGGCATGGGAGACCCAGTACTTC. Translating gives CASRLGASGGAWETQYF.